This T cell receptor beta chain was observed in a study of cytomegalovirus exposure and HLA in healthy donors. The PCR had 60 Vbeta and 13 Jbeta primers. TCRdb's copy holds only in-frame clones and misses some; the assay was immunoSEQ multiplex PCR. Recorded for this sample: around 210,000 clones. CDR3 length: 19 amino acids. The trim removed 2 bases at V and 5 bases at J, leaving 15 bases unmatched. CDR1 and CDR2 (germline): PRHDT, FYEKMQ (reference sequence). Source material: PBMCs. The clonotype was recovered from a woman between 25 and 40 years old in good health and CMV-seropositive. The V gene is TRBV13, the J gene TRBJ2-7, with TRBD2 matching over 13 bases. In DNA form, the CDR3 reads TGTGCCAGCAGCTTAACCCAGCCGCCAGGACTAGCGGGAGTTGACGAGCAGTACTTC. It encodes CASSLTQPPGLAGVDEQYF.